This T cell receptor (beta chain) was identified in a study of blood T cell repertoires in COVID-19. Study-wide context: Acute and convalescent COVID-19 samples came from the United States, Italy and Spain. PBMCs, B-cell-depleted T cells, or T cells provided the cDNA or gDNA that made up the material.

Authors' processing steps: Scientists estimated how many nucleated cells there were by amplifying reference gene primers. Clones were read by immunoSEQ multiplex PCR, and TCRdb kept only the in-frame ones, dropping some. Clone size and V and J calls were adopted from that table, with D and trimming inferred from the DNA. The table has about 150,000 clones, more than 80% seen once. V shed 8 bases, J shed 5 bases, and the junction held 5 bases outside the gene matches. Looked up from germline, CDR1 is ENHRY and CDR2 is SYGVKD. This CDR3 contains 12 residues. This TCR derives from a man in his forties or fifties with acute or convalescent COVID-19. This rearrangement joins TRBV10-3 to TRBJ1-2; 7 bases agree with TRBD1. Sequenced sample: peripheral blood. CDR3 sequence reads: CAIAGGVYGYTF. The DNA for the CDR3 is TGTGCCATCGCAGGGGGTGTTTATGGCTACACCTTC.